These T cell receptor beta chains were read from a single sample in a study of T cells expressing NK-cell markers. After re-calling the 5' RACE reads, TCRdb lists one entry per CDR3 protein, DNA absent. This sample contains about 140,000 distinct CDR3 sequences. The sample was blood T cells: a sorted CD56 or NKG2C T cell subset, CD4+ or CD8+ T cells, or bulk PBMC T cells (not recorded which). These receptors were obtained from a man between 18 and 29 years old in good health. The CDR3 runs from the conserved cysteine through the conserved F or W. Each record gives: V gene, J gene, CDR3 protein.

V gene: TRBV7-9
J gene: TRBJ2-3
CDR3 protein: CASSNPVSLADRQYF

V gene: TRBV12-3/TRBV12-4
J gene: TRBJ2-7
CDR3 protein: CASRLKQAYEQYF

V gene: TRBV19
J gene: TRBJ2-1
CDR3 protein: CASRDLQGNEQFF

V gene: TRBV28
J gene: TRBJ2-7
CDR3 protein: CASSPGPSEQYF

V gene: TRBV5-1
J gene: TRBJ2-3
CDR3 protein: CASSWEGRIQDTQYF

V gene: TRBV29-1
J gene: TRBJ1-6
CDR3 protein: CSVATDGDFGPLHF

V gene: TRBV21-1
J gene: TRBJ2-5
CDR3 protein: CASSKEGDTETQYF

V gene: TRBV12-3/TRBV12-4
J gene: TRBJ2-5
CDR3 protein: CATLLAGGPGGETQYF

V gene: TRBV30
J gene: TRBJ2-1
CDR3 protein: CAWSTRGPLEQFF

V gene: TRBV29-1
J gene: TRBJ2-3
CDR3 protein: CSVPPGVSTDTQYF

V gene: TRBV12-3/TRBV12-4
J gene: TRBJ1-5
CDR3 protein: CASSLVYGQPQHF

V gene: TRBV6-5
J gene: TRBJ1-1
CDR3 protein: CARGKRHTEAFF

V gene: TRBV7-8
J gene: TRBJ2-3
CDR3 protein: CASSMDRLTDTQYF

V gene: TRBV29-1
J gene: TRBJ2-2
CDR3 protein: CSVPGGGSNTGELFF

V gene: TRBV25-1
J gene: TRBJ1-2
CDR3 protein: CASSEGQLGYTF

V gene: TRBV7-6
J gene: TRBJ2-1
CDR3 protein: CASSSSASGAYNEQFF

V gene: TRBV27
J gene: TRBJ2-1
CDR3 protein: CASSLSGRAPNNEQFF

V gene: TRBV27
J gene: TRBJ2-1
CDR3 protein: CASSLSTQGANNEQFF

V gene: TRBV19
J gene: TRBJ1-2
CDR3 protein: CASSVSGTDYNYGYTF

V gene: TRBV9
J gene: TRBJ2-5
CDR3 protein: CASSTSGVLETQYF

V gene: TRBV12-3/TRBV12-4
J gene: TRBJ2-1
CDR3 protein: CASRPLGGDFYNEQFF

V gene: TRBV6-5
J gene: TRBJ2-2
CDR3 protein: CASSYFTPTGGGGTGELFF

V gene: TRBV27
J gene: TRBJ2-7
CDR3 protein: CASSRSLAPNAYEQYF

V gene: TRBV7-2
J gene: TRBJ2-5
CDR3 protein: CASSFPLAETQYF

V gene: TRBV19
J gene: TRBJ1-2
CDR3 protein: CASSPQDIYGYTF

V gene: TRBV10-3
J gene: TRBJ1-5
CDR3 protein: CAIGRGNQPQHF

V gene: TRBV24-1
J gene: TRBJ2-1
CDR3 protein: CATQGLPYNEQFF

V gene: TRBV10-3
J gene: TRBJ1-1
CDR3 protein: CAISETGGTEAFF

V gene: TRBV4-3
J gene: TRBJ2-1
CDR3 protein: CASSQARTGVNEQFF

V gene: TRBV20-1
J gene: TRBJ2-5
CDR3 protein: CSASLGGRWTGETQYF

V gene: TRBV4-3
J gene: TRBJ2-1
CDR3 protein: CASSGGGIQFF

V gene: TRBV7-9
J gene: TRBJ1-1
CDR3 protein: CASSLGQASEAFF

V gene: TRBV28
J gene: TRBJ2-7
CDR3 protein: CASSPDRGASYEQYF

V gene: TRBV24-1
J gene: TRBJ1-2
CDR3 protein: CATSDPWTDNGYGYTF

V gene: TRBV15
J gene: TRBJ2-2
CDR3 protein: CATSKTSPNTGELFF

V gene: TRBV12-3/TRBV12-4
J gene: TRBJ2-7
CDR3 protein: CASSLEGVIYEQYF

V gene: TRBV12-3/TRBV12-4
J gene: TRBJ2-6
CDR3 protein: CASSFVVGREPGANVLTF

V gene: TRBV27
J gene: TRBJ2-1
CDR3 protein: CASSPGLAGGPLDEQFF

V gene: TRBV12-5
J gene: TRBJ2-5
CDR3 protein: CASASPGTGVGETQYF

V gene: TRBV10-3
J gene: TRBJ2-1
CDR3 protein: CAISPASGVTYNEQFF

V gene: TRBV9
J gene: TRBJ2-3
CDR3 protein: CASSDGTSDSTDTQYF

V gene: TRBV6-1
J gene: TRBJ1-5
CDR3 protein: CASILDRAPSNQPQHF

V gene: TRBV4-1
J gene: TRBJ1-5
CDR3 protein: CASSQAPKVPQHF

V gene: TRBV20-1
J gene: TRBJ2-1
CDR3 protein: CSASTGGDEQFF

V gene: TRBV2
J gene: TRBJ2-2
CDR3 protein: CASSQGTLNTGELFF

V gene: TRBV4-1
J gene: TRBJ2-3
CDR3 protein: CASSQDPFGQYF